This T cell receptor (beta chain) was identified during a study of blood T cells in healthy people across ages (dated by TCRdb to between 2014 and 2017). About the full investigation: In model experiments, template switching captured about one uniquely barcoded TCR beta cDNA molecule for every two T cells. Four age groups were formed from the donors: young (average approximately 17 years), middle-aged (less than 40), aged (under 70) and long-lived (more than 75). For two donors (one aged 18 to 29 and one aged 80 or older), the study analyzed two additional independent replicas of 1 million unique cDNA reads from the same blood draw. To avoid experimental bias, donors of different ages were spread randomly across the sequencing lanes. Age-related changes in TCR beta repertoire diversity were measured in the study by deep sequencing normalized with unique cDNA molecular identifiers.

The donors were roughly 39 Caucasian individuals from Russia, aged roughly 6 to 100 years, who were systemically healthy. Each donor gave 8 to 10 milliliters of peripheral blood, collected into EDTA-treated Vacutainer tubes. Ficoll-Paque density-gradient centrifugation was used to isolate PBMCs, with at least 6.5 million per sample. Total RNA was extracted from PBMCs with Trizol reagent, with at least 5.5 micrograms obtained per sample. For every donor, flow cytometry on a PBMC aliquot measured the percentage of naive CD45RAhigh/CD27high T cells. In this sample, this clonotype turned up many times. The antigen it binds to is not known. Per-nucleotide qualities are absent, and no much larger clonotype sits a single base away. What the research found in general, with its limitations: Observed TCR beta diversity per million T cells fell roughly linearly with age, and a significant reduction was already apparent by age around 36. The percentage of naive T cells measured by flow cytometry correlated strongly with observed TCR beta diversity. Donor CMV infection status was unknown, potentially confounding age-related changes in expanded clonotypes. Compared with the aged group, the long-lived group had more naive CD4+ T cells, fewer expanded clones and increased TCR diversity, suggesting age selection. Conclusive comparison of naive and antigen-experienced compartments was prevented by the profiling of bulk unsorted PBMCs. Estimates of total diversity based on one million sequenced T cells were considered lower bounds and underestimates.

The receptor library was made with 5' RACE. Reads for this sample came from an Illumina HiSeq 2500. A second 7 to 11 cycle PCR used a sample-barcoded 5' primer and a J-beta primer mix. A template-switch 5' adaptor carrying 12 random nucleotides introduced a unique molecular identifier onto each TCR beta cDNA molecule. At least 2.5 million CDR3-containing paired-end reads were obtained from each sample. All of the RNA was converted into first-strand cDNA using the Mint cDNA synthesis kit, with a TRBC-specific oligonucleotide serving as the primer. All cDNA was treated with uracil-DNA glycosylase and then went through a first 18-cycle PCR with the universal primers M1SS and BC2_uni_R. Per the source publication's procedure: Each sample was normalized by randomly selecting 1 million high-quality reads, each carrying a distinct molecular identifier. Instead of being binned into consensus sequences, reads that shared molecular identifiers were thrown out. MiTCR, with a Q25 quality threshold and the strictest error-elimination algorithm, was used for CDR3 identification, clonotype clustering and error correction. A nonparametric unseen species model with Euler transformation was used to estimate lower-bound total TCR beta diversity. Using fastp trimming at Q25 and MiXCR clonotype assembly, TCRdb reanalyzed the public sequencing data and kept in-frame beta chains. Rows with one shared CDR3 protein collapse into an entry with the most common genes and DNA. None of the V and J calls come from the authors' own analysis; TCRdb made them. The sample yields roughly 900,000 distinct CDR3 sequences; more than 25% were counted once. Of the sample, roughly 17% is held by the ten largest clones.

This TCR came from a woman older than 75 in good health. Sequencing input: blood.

The CDR3 reads CASSLGTSGGASYEQYF. The DNA sequence follows: TGTGCCAGCAGTTTAGGGACTAGCGGGGGGGCATCCTACGAGCAGTACTTC. The chain employs TRBV27 and TRBJ2-7; 16 bases in between match TRBD2. CDR3 length: 17 amino acids, cysteine to phenylalanine. CDR3 DNA is the only sequence kept; it has 51 bases, read in frame from the first base. CDR1 and CDR2 are read off the germline V gene (reference sequence) as MNHEY and SMNVEV. The junction shows trimming of 2 bases on V and 1 base on J, and the gene matches do not reach 2 bases of it.